This T cell receptor beta chain was recovered during a study of low-dose radiotherapy and immunotherapy resistance in tumors. Study at large: Cohort 1 was given 0.5 Gy per fraction every 2 weeks, for 6.5 Gy total. Doses delivered to Cohort 2 were 1 Gy per fraction every two weeks, amounting to 13 Gy over 26 weeks. Ipilimumab 1 mg/kg every six weeks, together with nivolumab 240 mg every two weeks, was given intravenously to patients.

Many counts were recorded for this clonotype. The CDR3 spans 19 residues. J gave up 0 bases and V 1 base, and 14 bases lay outside the gene matches. Germline V gene sequence: CDR1 DFQATT, CDR2 SNEGSKA (reference sequence). TRAV- and TRBV-specific primers, spanning alpha and beta chains, primed first-strand cDNA. For amplifying TCRs, the PCR ran for about 20 cycles with Phusion, which was used together with a constant-region primer and the adapter on the V primers. TCRdb itself ran the reads through MiXCR, one entry per CDR3 protein. Here the sample spans just over 90,000 distinct CDR3 sequences, roughly 20% being singletons. Indicated time point: after trial treatment. Specified treatment: LDRT plus nivolumab, ipilimumab, low-dose cyclophosphamide and aspirin (RACIN trial).

The sequence was obtained from a female donor with ovarian cancer. The J gene is TRBJ2-1, the V gene TRBV20-1, with 8 bases aligning to TRBD1. The material sequenced was PBMCs, taken after low-dose radiotherapy plus immunotherapy. CDR3 amino acids: CSARAAPRDRRSSYNEQFF. The CDR3 nucleotides are TGCAGTGCTAGAGCCGCACCCCGGGACAGGCGGAGCTCCTACAATGAGCAGTTCTTC.